Following are 17 T cell receptor beta chains from one sample sequenced in a study of T cells in Graves' hyperthyroidism and ophthalmopathy. TCR beta CDR3 regions were amplified from RNA. During a first-round RT-PCR of the TCR CDR3, the HTBI primer set was used. TCRdb reprocessed the multiplex PCR reads via MiXCR and lists one record per CDR3 protein. The sample lists about 350,000 distinct CDR3 sequences, around 18% occurring once. The material sequenced was blood. The receptor source for this set is a woman aged 40 to 55 with Graves' ophthalmopathy.

This clonotype was found many times. The V gene is TRBV6-1, the J gene TRBJ1-1; D possibly corresponds to TRBD1 (5 bases). Germline lookup yields CDR1 MNHNS and CDR2 SASEGT. With 6 bases removed from V and 3 bases from J, the gap between germline ends came to 14 bases. CDR3 size: 14 residues. CDR3 DNA sequence: TGTGCCAGCAGAAACACTGGGGGTGACACTGAAGCTTTCTTT. Protein sequence: CASRNTGGDTEAFF.

This clonotype appeared many times. V usage is TRBV28 and J usage is TRBJ1-5, with D maybe TRBD1 (6 bases). V lost 4 bases and J lost 10, with 17 bases in between. Per the germline V gene, CDR1 is MDHEN and CDR2 is SYDVKM. The CDR3 has 14 amino acids. The chain's CDR3 is CASSSGTPSRPQHF. The CDR3 nucleotides are TGTGCCAGCAGTTCAGGGACACCCTCCCGTCCCCAGCATTTT.

This chain connects TRBV11-1 to TRBJ2-4; perhaps TRBD2 as D (6 bases). This CDR3 has 14 amino acids. V was trimmed by 2 bases and J by 9 bases, leaving 14 bases between them. The germline V gene has CDR1 SGHAT and CDR2 FQDESV (reference sequence). The CDR3 reads CASSLNLVAAIQYF. In nucleotides, the CDR3 is TGTGCCAGCAGCTTAAACCTCGTAGCGGCCATTCAGTACTTC.

This clonotype was recorded many times. Compared with germline, one end of the junction differs, possibly owing to a read error. J is TRBJ2-2 and V is TRBV19; no definite D call. The CDR3 consists of 15 residues. In germline, CDR1 is LNHDA, CDR2 SQIVND (reference sequence). The CDR3 nucleotides read TGTGCCAGTAGTTTAGAGCCTTTAAACACCGGGGAGCTGTTTTTT. Translating it yields CASSLEPLNTGELFF.

This clonotype was recorded many times. The rearrangement joins TRBV12-3 or TRBV12-4 to TRBJ2-6; perhaps TRBD1 as D (5 bases). The CDR3 loop spans 14 amino acids. V lost 2 bases and J lost 7, with 9 bases in between. For the CDR3, the DNA is TGTGCCAGCAGTTTAATGACAGAAGCCAACGTCCTGACTTTC. It translates to CASSLMTEANVLTF.

This clonotype has a count of ten or more. The rearrangement links TRBV5-1 to TRBJ2-2; 7 positions match TRBD1. This CDR3 spans 19 amino acids. Losses at the gene ends were 5 bases for V and 4 bases for J; bases not matched to a gene: 20. In germline, CDR1 is SGHRS, CDR2 YFSETQ. The CDR3 region is CASSFEERDSSFSTGELFF. CDR3 DNA: TGCGCCAGCAGTTTCGAAGAGAGGGACAGCTCCTTCTCCACCGGGGAGCTGTTTTTT.

As regards this clonotype: This may be a read error: a much more frequent sequence differs by one nucleotide. The J gene is TRBJ1-2, the V gene TRBV27; tentatively, D is TRBD1 (5 bases). The CDR3 extends over 15 amino acids. CDR1 and CDR2 (germline): MNHEY, SMNVEV (reference sequence). The CDR3 DNA follows: TGTGTCAGCAGTTCGGGGCGGGAAGGGAGCTATGGCTACACCTTC. Translated, it gives CVSSSGREGSYGYTF.

This clonotype has only a few counts. Since a much larger clone is just one base distant, this may be a read error. The chain employs TRBV28 and TRBJ2-2; D is possibly TRBD1 (6 bases). The CDR3 is 16 residues long. Germline V gene data show CDR1 as MDHEN and CDR2 as SYDVKM. V was pared by 3 bases and J by 4 bases, with 15 bases between. The CDR3 DNA reads as TGTGCCAGCAGTTTTTGGACAGCATCGATCACCGGGGAGCTGTTTTTT. Translation: CASSFWTASITGELFF.

This clonotype was detected many times. The chain carries TRBV11-2 and TRBJ2-5; 7 bases match TRBD1. Germline V CDR1 and CDR2: SGHAT, FQNNGV. This CDR3 contains 13 residues. Trimming cost V 5 bases and J 5 bases; bases outside gene matches: 5. This CDR3 reads CASSDREWETQYF. The CDR3 coding sequence is TGTGCCAGCAGCGACAGGGAGTGGGAGACCCAGTACTTC.

As regards this clonotype: At one end, the junction sequence differs from germline, possibly due to a read error. This chain links TRBV28 with TRBJ1-5, with 7 bases that match TRBD1. The CDR3 extends over 14 amino acids. Germline loops: CDR1 MDHEN, CDR2 SYDVKM. CDR3 residues: CASSQIGGNQPQRF. CDR3 nucleotide sequence: TGTGCCAGCAGTCAAATAGGGGGCAATCAGCCCCAGCGTTTT.

This clonotype was seen many times. The CDR3 coding sequence is TGCGCCAGCAAACCGGGGGGCGTGAACACTGAAGCTTTCTTT. Its protein product is CASKPGGVNTEAFF. The V and J genes are TRBV5-1 and TRBJ1-1; D perhaps matches TRBD1 (6 bases). Trimming removed 6 bases at V and 0 bases at J, with 12 bases between. The CDR3 is 14 residues long. Germline assignment: CDR1 SGHRS and CDR2 YFSETQ.

This clonotype was counted only a few times. A clone one base away is much larger, so this may be a read error. This chain links TRBV2 with TRBJ1-1, with 7 bases aligning to TRBD1. The CDR3 sequence is 15 residues long. Germline CDR1 is SNHLY and CDR2 is FYNNEI. The CDR3 DNA follows: TGTGTCAGCGGCGGGGACAGACCAAAGAACACTGAAGCTTTCTTT. It specifies CVSGGDRPKNTEAFF.

This clonotype was counted many times. The gene calls are TRBV20-1 and TRBJ1-1; D is ambiguous. With 5 bases removed from V and 0 bases from J, the gap between germline ends came to 10 bases. CDR1 is DFQATT, CDR2 SNEGSKA, per germline (reference sequence). This CDR3 comprises 13 residues. The CDR3 coding sequence is TGCAGTGCTGCCCGGACGGTGAACACTGAAGCTTTCTTT. Amino acid sequence: CSAARTVNTEAFF.

This clonotype occurred many times. This rearrangement joins TRBV12-3 or TRBV12-4 to TRBJ2-2; D not resolved. CDR3 length equals 14 residues. The germline V and J ends were trimmed by 5 bases and 2 bases, with 9 bases remaining between them. The chain's CDR3 is CASSRASNTGELFF. CDR3 bases: TGTGCCAGCAGTCGAGCGTCTAACACCGGGGAGCTGTTTTTT.

This clonotype appeared many times. The chain joins TRBV24-1 to TRBJ2-5; D unclear. The germline gives CDR1 KGHDR, CDR2 SFDVKD. Trimming took 0 bases from V and 5 from J, leaving 12 bases between them. The CDR3 totals 15 residues. The CDR3 sequence is CATSDLRSGSETQYF. The CDR3 DNA sequence: TGTGCCACCAGTGATTTGAGGTCAGGAAGCGAGACCCAGTACTTC.

This clonotype was seen ten or more times. J is TRBJ1-1 and V is TRBV28, with 7 bases that match TRBD1. V was clipped by 4 bases and J by 5 bases; unmatched bases: 10. The germline gives CDR1 MDHEN, CDR2 SYDVKM. CDR3 length: 15 residues. The CDR3 nucleotides are TGTGCCAGCAGTTCCCCGGAGGGGGCGCGGACTGAAGCTTTCTTT. Translation gives CASSSPEGARTEAFF.

CDR3 DNA sequence: TGTGCCAGTGGCAACAGGGACGAGCAGTACTTC. Protein sequence: CASGNRDEQYF. This chain links TRBV19 with TRBJ2-7, with D possibly matching TRBD1 (6 bases). The CDR3 consists of 11 residues. Germline V gene sequence: CDR1 LNHDA, CDR2 SQIVND (reference sequence). The V end lost 8 bases, the J end lost 5 bases, and 10 bases lay between the germline ends.